Listed below are T cell receptor beta chains from one sample, sequenced in a study of blood T cell repertoires in COVID-19. Sequenced by immunoSEQ multiplex PCR; TCRdb stores in-frame clones only, minus some. The repertoire includes hundreds of thousands of clones, 80% to 90% of them detected once, and around 1% sits in the top ten. The sequenced sample consisted of PBMCs or T cells enriched from blood (not recorded which). The receptor source for this set is a man aged 18-30 years who had recovered from COVID-19. CDR3s include the opening cysteine and the closing phenylalanine or tryptophan. A D gene is named only where the DNA matches it firmly. The size field is filled for only some rows; it gives once, few, many or a size class.

j_call | clone_size | v_call | d_call | cdr3_aa | cdr3_nt
TRBJ1-4 | . | TRBV4-1 | . | CASSQDRGAVNEKLFF | TGCGCCAGCAGCCAAGACCGGGGTGCCGTTAATGAAAAACTGTTTTTT
TRBJ1-4 | once | TRBV18 | . | CASSRGRDEKLFF | TGTGCCAGCTCACGCGGGAGGGACGAAAAACTGTTTTTT
TRBJ2-6 | . | TRBV19 | . | CASSTHSSSGANVLTF | TGTGCCAGTAGTACCCACAGCAGCTCTGGGGCCAACGTCCTGACTTTC
TRBJ1-2 | . | TRBV12-3/TRBV12-4 | TRBD1 | CASGGDRAAF | TGTGCCAGCGGGGGGGACAGGGCCGCCTTC
TRBJ2-1 | . | TRBV4-2 | TRBD2 | CASSQEAGGPNEQFF | TGTGCCAGCAGCCAAGAGGCGGGAGGGCCGAATGAGCAGTTCTTC
TRBJ1-5 | . | TRBV7-9 | TRBD1 | CASSFSLGQGSNQPQHF | TGTGCCAGCAGCTTTTCTCTGGGACAGGGCAGCAATCAGCCCCAGCATTTT
TRBJ2-2 | . | TRBV24-1 | . | CATSDRDIYTGELFF | TGTGCCACCAGTGACCGGGACATCTACACCGGGGAGCTGTTTTTT
TRBJ2-1 | . | TRBV7-9 | TRBD2 | CASSFPGLATDNEQFF | TGTGCCAGCAGCTTCCCGGGACTAGCGACCGACAATGAGCAGTTCTTC
TRBJ1-5 | . | TRBV19 | . | CASMDPAAPQHF | TGTGCCAGTATGGATCCCGCGGCGCCCCAGCATTTT
TRBJ1-3 | . | TRBV9 | TRBD1 | CASSAHLQGNSGNTIYF | TGTGCCAGCAGCGCACATCTACAGGGGAACTCTGGAAACACCATATATTTT
TRBJ1-2 | . | TRBV7-8 | . | CASSRSQGHGYTF | TGTGCCAGCAGCCGATCCCAGGGCCATGGCTACACCTTC
TRBJ1-5 | . | TRBV4-3 | TRBD1 | CASSQELQGAGQPQHF | TGCGCCAGCAGCCAAGAGTTACAGGGGGCAGGTCAGCCCCAGCATTTT
TRBJ1-1 | . | TRBV28 | . | CASSPFGRGPNTEAFF | TGTGCCAGCAGTCCCTTCGGGCGGGGACCGAACACTGAAGCTTTCTTT
TRBJ2-6 | . | TRBV30 | . | CAWSGTALSGANVLTF | TGTGCCTGGAGTGGGACAGCCCTATCTGGGGCCAACGTCCTGACTTTC
TRBJ2-7 | . | TRBV6-5 | TRBD1 | CASSYTGQGAVAYF | TGTGCCAGCAGTTACACGGGACAGGGGGCGGTGGCGTACTTC
TRBJ1-1 | . | TRBV9 | TRBD1 | CASSQGQGLNTEAFF | TGTGCCAGCAGCCAGGGACAGGGTCTGAACACTGAAGCTTTCTTT
TRBJ2-7 | . | TRBV9 | . | CASSVGGTAYEQYF | TGTGCCAGCAGCGTAGGCGGGACAGCCTACGAGCAGTACTTC
TRBJ2-2 | once | TRBV7-2 | . | CASSLLQGAGELFF | TGTGCCAGCAGCCTGCTACAGGGCGCCGGGGAGCTGTTTTTT
TRBJ2-5 | . | TRBV29-1 | . | CSVARQQETQYF | TGCAGCGTTGCCCGACAGCAAGAGACCCAGTACTTC
TRBJ1-3 | . | TRBV18 | TRBD1 | CASSPFPRQGPISSGNTIYF | TGTGCCAGCTCACCATTTCCCAGACAGGGGCCTATCAGCTCTGGAAACACCATATATTTT
TRBJ2-3 | . | TRBV5-5 | . | CASSFGGAITDTQYF | TGTGCCAGCAGCTTTGGCGGGGCGATCACAGATACGCAGTATTTT
TRBJ2-2 | . | TRBV27 | TRBD2 | CASSSPSGRTTGELFF | TGTGCCAGCAGTTCCCCTAGCGGGAGAACCACCGGGGAGCTGTTTTTT
TRBJ1-3 | . | TRBV5-4 | TRBD1 | CASSSTGRGNTIYF | TGTGCCAGCAGCTCGACAGGGCGTGGAAACACCATATATTTT
TRBJ2-1 | . | TRBV9 | . | CASSVFGASYNEQFF | TGTGCCAGCAGCGTTTTTGGGGCTTCCTACAATGAGCAGTTCTTC
TRBJ2-3 | . | TRBV27 | TRBD2 | CASSPGLARSDTQYF | TGTGCCAGCAGTCCGGGACTAGCAAGGTCAGATACGCAGTATTTT
TRBJ2-1 | . | TRBV9 | . | CASSRTDPNNEQFF | TGTGCCAGCAGCCGGACAGATCCCAACAATGAGCAGTTCTTC
TRBJ2-5 | . | TRBV6-5 | TRBD2 | CASKILAGGWETQYF | TGTGCCAGCAAGATATTAGCGGGAGGGTGGGAGACCCAGTACTTC
TRBJ2-7 | . | TRBV28 | TRBD2 | CASSLLAGPYEQYF | TGTGCCAGCAGTTTACTAGCGGGGCCCTACGAGCAGTACTTC
TRBJ1-1 | . | TRBV5-1 | . | CASSLLTGTEAFF | TGCGCCAGCAGCTTGTTGACGGGGACTGAAGCTTTCTTT
TRBJ1-5 | once | TRBV30 | . | CAWSVGQYQPQHF | TGTGCCTGGAGTGTAGGACAGTATCAGCCCCAGCATTTT
TRBJ2-5 | . | TRBV4-1 | TRBD1 | CASSHRWDRGPQETQYF | TGCGCCAGCAGCCACAGGTGGGACAGGGGGCCTCAAGAGACCCAGTACTTC
TRBJ1-2 | . | TRBV7-9 | TRBD1 | CASSGQDNYGYTF | TGTGCCAGCAGCGGACAGGATAACTATGGCTACACCTTC
TRBJ2-3 | . | TRBV5-1 | . | CASSSGQPTDTQYF | TGCGCCAGCAGCTCAGGACAACCCACAGATACGCAGTATTTT
TRBJ2-1 | . | TRBV28 | . | CASTRRALYNEQFF | TGTGCCAGCACTAGGAGGGCCCTCTACAATGAGCAGTTCTTC
TRBJ2-3 | . | TRBV5-5 | TRBD2 | CASSPEWTSGGGGF | TGTGCCAGCAGCCCCGAGTGGACTAGCGGGGGAGGCGGATTT
TRBJ2-1 | . | TRBV24-1 | TRBD2 | CATSVGSGRVNEQFF | TGTGCCACCAGTGTTGGTAGCGGGAGGGTTAATGAGCAGTTCTTC
TRBJ1-2 | . | TRBV28 | . | CASNDRVYGYTF | TGTGCCAGCAATGACAGAGTCTATGGCTACACCTTC
TRBJ1-2 | once | TRBV11-2 | . | CASSLTDLYGYTF | TGTGCCAGCAGCCTGACAGACCTCTATGGCTACACCTTC
TRBJ1-2 | . | TRBV6-5 | . | CASSYSRERGYTF | TGTGCCAGCAGTTACTCGAGGGAGCGTGGCTACACCTTC